This T cell receptor beta chain was sequenced during a study of blood T cell repertoires in COVID-19. Overall study context: Specimens from acute and convalescent COVID-19 originated in the United States, Italy and Spain. T cells, B-cell-depleted T cells, or PBMCs supplied cDNA or gDNA.

Only in-frame clones appear in the TCRdb table, and some are missing; sequencing was by immunoSEQ multiplex PCR. The table lists 200,000 to 250,000 clones, 81% of them singletons. This study enrolled people aged roughly 18 to 89 from about 26 US geographic areas. In germline, CDR1 is MDHEN, CDR2 SYDVKM. This CDR3 spans 13 amino acids. V gave up 6 bases and J gave up 3 bases, with 12 bases separating them. This chain uses TRBV28 with TRBJ2-7; D possibly corresponds to TRBD1 (5 bases). Sequences were obtained from PBMCs or T cells enriched from blood (not recorded which). This TCR came from a woman between 50 and 59 years old with acute COVID-19. CDR3 in amino acids: CASRRDSRYEQYF. CDR3 in DNA: TGTGCCAGCAGGCGCGACAGCCGCTACGAGCAGTACTTC.